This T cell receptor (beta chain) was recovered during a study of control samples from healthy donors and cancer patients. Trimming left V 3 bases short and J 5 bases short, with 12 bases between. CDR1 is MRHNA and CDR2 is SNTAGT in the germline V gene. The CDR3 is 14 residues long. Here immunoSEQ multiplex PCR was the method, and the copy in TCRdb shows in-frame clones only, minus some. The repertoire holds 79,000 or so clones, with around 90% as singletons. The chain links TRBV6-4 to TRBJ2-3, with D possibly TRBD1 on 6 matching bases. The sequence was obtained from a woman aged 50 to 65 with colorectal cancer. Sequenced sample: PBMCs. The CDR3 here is CASSEQGVGDTQYF. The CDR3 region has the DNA TGTGCCAGCAGTGAACAGGGAGTGGGAGATACGCAGTATTTT.